This is a list of T cell receptor beta chains from one sample in a study of immune heterogeneity within non-small cell lung tumors. TCRdb recomputed calls from the multiplex PCR reads with MiXCR, one row per CDR3 protein. The sample records more than 9,000 distinct CDR3 sequences, 25% to 40% being singletons. Sequences were obtained from lung tumor tissue. All receptors come from a man in his 60s with non-small cell lung cancer. Each CDR3 is given with its conserved first and last residue. Each record gives: clone size, D gene, V gene, J gene, CDR3 DNA, CDR3 protein. The D gene is left open where the match is weak. Rows give clone size only sometimes, using once, few, many, or a class for an expanded clone.

size: many; D: TRBD1; V: TRBV20-1; J: TRBJ1-1; DNA: TGCAGTGCTAGTCGGACAGGGGACACTGAAGCTTTCTTT; CDR3: CSASRTGDTEAFF
size: -; D: -; V: TRBV4-2; J: TRBJ2-2; DNA: TGTGCCAGCAGCCAAGATATGGGAAACACCGGGGAGCTGTTTTTT; CDR3: CASSQDMGNTGELFF
size: many; D: -; V: TRBV11-2; J: TRBJ1-5; DNA: TGTGCCAGCAGCCTTAGGGGGTATAGCAATCAGCCCCAGCATTTT; CDR3: CASSLRGYSNQPQHF
size: -; D: -; V: TRBV12-3/TRBV12-4; J: TRBJ1-2; DNA: TGTGCCAGCAGTCCCCTCGGGAGAGAAGGGGACTATGGCTACACCTTC; CDR3: CASSPLGREGDYGYTF
size: medium-sized; D: TRBD2; V: TRBV27; J: TRBJ2-1; DNA: TGTGCCAGCAGTGTCCTGACTAGCGGGAGAGCAAATGAGCAGTTCTTC; CDR3: CASSVLTSGRANEQFF
size: -; D: -; V: TRBV11-3; J: TRBJ2-7; DNA: TGTGCCAGCAGCTCCGCTAACGAGCAGTACTTC; CDR3: CASSSANEQYF
size: many; D: TRBD1; V: TRBV30; J: TRBJ2-7; DNA: TGTGCCTGGAGGACCGGGACAGGACCCTACGAGCAGTACTTC; CDR3: CAWRTGTGPYEQYF
size: -; D: TRBD1; V: TRBV19; J: TRBJ1-2; DNA: TGTGCCAGTAGTATGGACAGGGGGACCTATGGCTACACCTTC; CDR3: CASSMDRGTYGYTF
size: many; D: TRBD2; V: TRBV14; J: TRBJ2-7; DNA: TGTGCCAGCAGCCAAGACAGCGGGAACTCCTACGAGCAGTACTTC; CDR3: CASSQDSGNSYEQYF
size: once; D: -; V: TRBV30; J: TRBJ2-2; DNA: TGTGCCTGGAGAGTCCGGATCACCGGGGAGCTGTTTTTT; CDR3: CAWRVRITGELFF
size: -; D: -; V: TRBV20-1; J: TRBJ2-2; DNA: TGCACATCGGGGAACGAACACCGGGGAGCTGTTTTT; CDR3: CTSGNEHRGAVF
size: medium-sized; D: -; V: TRBV12-3/TRBV12-4; J: TRBJ2-7; DNA: TGTGCCAGTTCTGGGCTAGCTTACGAGCAGTACTTC; CDR3: CASSGLAYEQYF
size: medium-sized; D: -; V: TRBV20-1; J: TRBJ1-2; DNA: TGCAGTGCTAGAGACAGGACTCCGAGTCTAGGCTACACCTTC; CDR3: CSARDRTPSLGYTF
size: many; D: -; V: TRBV20-1; J: TRBJ1-1; DNA: TGCAGTGCTAGAGCCGGACATTCCTCCACTGAAGCTTTCTTT; CDR3: CSARAGHSSTEAFF
size: -; D: -; V: TRBV19; J: TRBJ1-5; DNA: TGTGCCAGTAGTAGCGGCGGCCTCGAAACCAATCAGCCCCAGCATTTT; CDR3: CASSSGGLETNQPQHF
size: -; D: TRBD1; V: TRBV28; J: TRBJ1-2; DNA: TGTGCCAGCAGTTTGTCAGACAGGGAGCATGGCTACACCTTC; CDR3: CASSLSDREHGYTF
size: medium-sized; D: -; V: TRBV5-1; J: TRBJ2-2; DNA: TGCGCCAGCAGCTCGTTGGGACAGAACACCGGGGAGCTGTTTTTT; CDR3: CASSSLGQNTGELFF
size: many; D: TRBD1; V: TRBV9; J: TRBJ1-2; DNA: TGTGCCAGCAGCGGGGACAGAGACCTTTATGGCTACACCTTC; CDR3: CASSGDRDLYGYTF
size: -; D: TRBD2; V: TRBV7-6; J: TRBJ2-1; DNA: TGTGCCAGCAGCTTAAATTTTGAGATACTAGCGGCTAGTAATGAGCAGTTCTTC; CDR3: CASSLNFEILAASNEQFF
size: medium-sized; D: -; V: TRBV7-9; J: TRBJ2-7; DNA: TGTGCCAGCAGCTTAGGGGCCACGAACTACGAGCAGTACTTC; CDR3: CASSLGATNYEQYF
size: medium-sized; D: -; V: TRBV19; J: TRBJ1-1; DNA: TGTGCCAGTAGTATAGATCGGAGGGATATGAACACTGAAGCTTTCTTT; CDR3: CASSIDRRDMNTEAFF
size: -; D: -; V: TRBV7-3; J: TRBJ2-1; DNA: TGTGCCAGCTCTTTGTGGAATGAGCAGTTCTTC; CDR3: CASSLWNEQFF
size: medium-sized; D: TRBD1; V: TRBV30; J: TRBJ1-6; DNA: TGTGCCTGGTCTCCGGGACAGCAAAGATCACCCCTCCACTTT; CDR3: CAWSPGQQRSPLHF
size: many; D: -; V: TRBV20-1; J: TRBJ1-1; DNA: TGCAGTGCTAGTGCGGAGACCACTGAAGCTTTCTTT; CDR3: CSASAETTEAFF